This TCR beta chain came from a study of Ad26.COV2.S vaccination and SARS-CoV-2 variants (dated by TCRdb to the early 2020s). For the wider study: Vaccine-arm donors came from COV1001, a multicentre, randomized, double-blind, placebo-controlled phase I-IIa trial of Ad26.COV2.S in healthy adults. Ad26.COV2.S was administered intramuscularly at a dose of 5x10^10 or 1x10^11 viral particles, either as one shot or as two shots given 56 days apart. TCRbeta repertoire sequencing was used to assess the specificity and breadth of SARS-CoV-2-reactive T cell receptors after Ad26.COV2.S vaccination. A total of 32 samples were included in the TCR-sequenced set, comprising about 20 Ad26.COV2.S vaccine recipients, 5 placebo recipients and 8 SARS-CoV-2 convalescent individuals. Participants in the trial were split at random into five groups of five each, receiving low-dose or high-dose Ad26.COV2.S once or twice, or else placebo on both occasions. Investigators remained blinded to trial group allocation during experiments and outcome assessment.

Turning to this clone: Its antigen target is currently unknown. Per-base qualities were not stored, and no clone one base away is much larger.

The research as a whole found: The study was not powered to compare responses between vaccine doses or regimens. It was noted by the authors that total T cell responses may have been underestimated by the TCR breadth and depth analyses. Vaccine and placebo recipients had comparable non-spike TCR breadth, which fits with the vaccine containing only spike. Compared with placebo recipients, Ad26.COV2.S recipients showed higher spike-specific TCR breadth (P = 0.0014). Substantial breadth of spike-specific CD8+ and CD4+ T cell responses was reported after vaccination.

TCRbeta CDR3 regions were sequenced with the immunoSEQ Assay. After extraction, genomic DNA underwent amplification by bias-controlled multiplex PCR, followed by high-throughput sequencing. In the authors' own workflow: To quantify the absolute abundance of each unique TCRbeta CDR3 region, sequences were collapsed and filtered. Usable DNA was measured by amplifying reference genes present in all nucleated cells, and TCRbeta template counts were normalized to that usable DNA to estimate T cell fraction. Repertoire TCRs were annotated as SARS-CoV-2-specific by exact matching of V gene, CDR3 amino acid sequence and J gene to a known reactive TCR set. The reference SARS-CoV-2 TCR set was obtained from MIRA and was filtered for enrichment in COVID-19-positive ImmuneCODE repertoires, whereby public or cross-reactive TCRs were removed. Drawing on the MIRA antigens, annotated TCRs were analysed further at the level of specific ORF or position within ORF. Breadth was defined as annotated unique rearrangements over total unique productive rearrangements; depth was the summed frequency of those rearrangements. Two-sided Wilcoxon rank-sum tests were used to compare TCR breadth between groups. The source is immuneACCESS, and TCRdb retained only in-frame sequences with V and J called. Part of the clones is not carried over; for the studies checked, unresolved V genes explain less than half of this, and the remainder is unexplained. Clone size and V and J calls were adopted from that table, with D and trimming inferred from the DNA. The sample table records roughly 390,000 clones; approximately 91% of these occur just once. Under 4% of the sample is in the top ten clones.

From a lookup of the germline V gene, CDR1 and CDR2 are ENHRY and SYGVKD. CDR3 length: 14 amino acids, cysteine to phenylalanine. The CDR3 DNA has 42 bases and is translated from base 1. The germline V and J ends show losses of 10 bases and 2 bases respectively, and no gene match explains 11 bases of the junction. Explained via the paper, the treatment or condition label denotes: roughly 19 received Ad26.COV2.S at low or high dose, single or two shots; 5 received placebo; per-sample allocation not given. For vaccine and placebo recipients, repertoires were sequenced using samples collected on day 63 after the first injection. Cohort 1b enrolled roughly 25 adults aged 18-55 years at a single site in Boston, USA, between 29 July and 7 August 2020. Ad26.COV2.S was a replication-incompetent adenovirus type 26 vector that expressed a prefusion-stabilized SARS-CoV-2 spike protein derived from the original Wuhan strain.

The sample here was peripheral blood, taken in a trial of Ad26.COV2.S vaccine versus placebo. The origin of this receptor is a person between 18 and 65 years old who received the Ad26.COV2.S COVID-19 vaccine or a placebo. The chain links TRBV10-3 with TRBJ2-7, and 7 junctional nucleotides match TRBD1. This receptor has the CDR3 CATNDRDSTYEQYF. The DNA is TGTGCCACCAACGACCGGGACAGCACCTACGAGCAGTACTTC.